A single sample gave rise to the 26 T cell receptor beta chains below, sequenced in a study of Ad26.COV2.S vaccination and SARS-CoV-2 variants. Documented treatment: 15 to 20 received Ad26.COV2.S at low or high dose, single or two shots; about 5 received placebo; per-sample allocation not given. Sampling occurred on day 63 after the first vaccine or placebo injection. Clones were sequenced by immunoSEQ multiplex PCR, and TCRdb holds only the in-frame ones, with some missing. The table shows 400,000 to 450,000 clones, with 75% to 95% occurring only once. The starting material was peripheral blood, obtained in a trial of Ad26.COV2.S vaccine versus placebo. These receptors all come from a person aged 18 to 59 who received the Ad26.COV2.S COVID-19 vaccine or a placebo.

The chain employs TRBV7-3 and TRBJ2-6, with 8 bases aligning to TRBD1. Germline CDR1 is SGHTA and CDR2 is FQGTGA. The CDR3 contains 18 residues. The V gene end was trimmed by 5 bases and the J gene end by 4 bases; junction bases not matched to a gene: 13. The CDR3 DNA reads TGTGCCAGCAGCCCAACCGGGACAGGCCCCTCGGGGGCCAACGTCCTGACTTTC. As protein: CASSPTGTGPSGANVLTF. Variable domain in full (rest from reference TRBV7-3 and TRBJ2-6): GAGVSQTPSNKVTEKGKYVELRCDPISGHTALYWYRQSLGQGPEFLIYFQGTGAADDSGLPNDRFFAVRPEGSVSTLKIQRTERGDSAVYLCASSPTGTGPSGANVLTFGAGSRLTVL.

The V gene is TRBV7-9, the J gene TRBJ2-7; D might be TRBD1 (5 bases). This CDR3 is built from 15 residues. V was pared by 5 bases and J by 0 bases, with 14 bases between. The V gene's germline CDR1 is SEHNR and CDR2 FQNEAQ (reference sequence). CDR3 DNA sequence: TGTGCCAGCAGCCTGGCCGACAGTAGCTCCTACGAGCAGTACTTC. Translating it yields CASSLADSSSYEQYF.

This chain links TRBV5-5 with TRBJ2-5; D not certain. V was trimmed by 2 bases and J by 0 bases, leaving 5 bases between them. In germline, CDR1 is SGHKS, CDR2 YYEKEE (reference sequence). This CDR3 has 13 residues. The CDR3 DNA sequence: TGTGCCAGCAGCTTAGACAACCAAGAGACCCAGTACTTC. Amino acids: CASSLDNQETQYF.

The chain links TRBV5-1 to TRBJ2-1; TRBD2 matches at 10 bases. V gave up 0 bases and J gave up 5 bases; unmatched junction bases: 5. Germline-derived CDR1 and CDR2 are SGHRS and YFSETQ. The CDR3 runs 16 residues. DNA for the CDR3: TGCGCCAGCAGCTTGGCATGGAGCGGGAGGGACAATGAGCAGTTCTTC. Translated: CASSLAWSGRDNEQFF.

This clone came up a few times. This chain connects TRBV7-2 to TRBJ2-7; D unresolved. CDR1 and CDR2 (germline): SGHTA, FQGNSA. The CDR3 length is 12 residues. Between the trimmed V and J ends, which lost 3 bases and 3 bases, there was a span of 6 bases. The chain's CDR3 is CASSLSFYEQYF. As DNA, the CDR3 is TGTGCCAGCAGCTTGTCTTTCTACGAGCAGTACTTC.

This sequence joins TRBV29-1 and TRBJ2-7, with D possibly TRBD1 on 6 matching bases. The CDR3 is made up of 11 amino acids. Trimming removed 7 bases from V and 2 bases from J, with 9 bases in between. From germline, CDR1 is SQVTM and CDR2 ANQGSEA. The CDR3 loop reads CSGTVAYEQYF. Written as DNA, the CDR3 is TGCAGCGGGACAGTGGCCTACGAGCAGTACTTC.

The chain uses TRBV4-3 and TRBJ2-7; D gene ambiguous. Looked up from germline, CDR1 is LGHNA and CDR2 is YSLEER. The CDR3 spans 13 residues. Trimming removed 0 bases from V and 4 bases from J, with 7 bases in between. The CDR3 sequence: CASSQDMRYEQYF. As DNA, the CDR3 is TGCGCCAGCAGCCAAGATATGAGGTACGAGCAGTACTTC.

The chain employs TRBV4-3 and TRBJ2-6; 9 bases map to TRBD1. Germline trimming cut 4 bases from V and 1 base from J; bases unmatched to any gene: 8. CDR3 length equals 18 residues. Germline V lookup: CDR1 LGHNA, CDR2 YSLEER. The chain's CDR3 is CASSPTGQGRSGANVLTF. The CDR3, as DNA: TGCGCCAGCAGCCCTACGGGACAGGGCCGTTCTGGGGCCAACGTCCTGACTTTC.

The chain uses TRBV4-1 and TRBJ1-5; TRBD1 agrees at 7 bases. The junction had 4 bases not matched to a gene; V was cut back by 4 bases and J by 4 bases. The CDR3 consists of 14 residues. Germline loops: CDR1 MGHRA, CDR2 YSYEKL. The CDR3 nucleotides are TGCGCCAGCAGCCCGGGACAGTCAAATCAGCCCCAGCATTTT. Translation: CASSPGQSNQPQHF.

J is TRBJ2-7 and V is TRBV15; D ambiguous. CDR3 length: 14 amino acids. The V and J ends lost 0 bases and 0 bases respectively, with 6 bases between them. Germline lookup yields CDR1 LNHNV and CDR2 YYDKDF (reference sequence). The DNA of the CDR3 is TGTGCCACCAGCAGAGATCCAGGCTCCTACGAGCAGTACTTC. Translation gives CATSRDPGSYEQYF.

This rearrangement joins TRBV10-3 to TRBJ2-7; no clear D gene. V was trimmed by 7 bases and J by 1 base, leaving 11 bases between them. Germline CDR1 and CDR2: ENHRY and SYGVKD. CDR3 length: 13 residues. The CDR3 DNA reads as TGTGCCATCAAACTGACAAATTCCTACGAGCAGTACTTC. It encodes CAIKLTNSYEQYF.

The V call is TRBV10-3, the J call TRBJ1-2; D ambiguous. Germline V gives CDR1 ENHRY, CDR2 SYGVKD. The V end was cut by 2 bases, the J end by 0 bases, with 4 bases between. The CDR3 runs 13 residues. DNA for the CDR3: TGTGCCATCAGTGAGCTGGCTAACTATGGCTACACCTTC. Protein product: CAISELANYGYTF.

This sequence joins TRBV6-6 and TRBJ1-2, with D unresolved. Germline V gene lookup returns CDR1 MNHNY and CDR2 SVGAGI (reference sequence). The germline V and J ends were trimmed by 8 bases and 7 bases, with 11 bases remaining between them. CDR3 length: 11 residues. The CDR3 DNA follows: TGTGCCAGCGGGGTTGGTAGTGGCTACACCTTC. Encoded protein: CASGVGSGYTF.

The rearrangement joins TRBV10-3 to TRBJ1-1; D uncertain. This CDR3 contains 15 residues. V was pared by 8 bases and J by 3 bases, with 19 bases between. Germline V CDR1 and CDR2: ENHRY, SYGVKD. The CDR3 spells CAIAIKSLGDTEAFF. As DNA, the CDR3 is TGTGCCATCGCTATAAAATCCCTGGGTGACACTGAAGCTTTCTTT.

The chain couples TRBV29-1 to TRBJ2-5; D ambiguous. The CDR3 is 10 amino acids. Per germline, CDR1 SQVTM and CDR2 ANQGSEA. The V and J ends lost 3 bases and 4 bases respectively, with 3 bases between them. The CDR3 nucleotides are TGCAGCGTTGATTCAGAGACCCAGTACTTC. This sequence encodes CSVDSETQYF.

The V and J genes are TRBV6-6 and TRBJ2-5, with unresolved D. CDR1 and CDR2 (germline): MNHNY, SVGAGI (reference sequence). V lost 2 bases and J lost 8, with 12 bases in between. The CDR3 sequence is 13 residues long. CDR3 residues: CASSYVLYPTQYF. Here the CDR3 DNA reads TGTGCCAGCAGTTACGTCTTATATCCAACCCAGTACTTC.

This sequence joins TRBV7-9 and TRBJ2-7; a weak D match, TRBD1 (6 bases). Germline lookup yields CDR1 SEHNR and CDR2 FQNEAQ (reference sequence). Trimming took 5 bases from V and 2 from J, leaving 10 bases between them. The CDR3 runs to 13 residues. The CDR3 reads CASSLRDTYEQYF. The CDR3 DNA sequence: TGTGCCAGCAGCCTCCGGGACACCTACGAGCAGTACTTC.

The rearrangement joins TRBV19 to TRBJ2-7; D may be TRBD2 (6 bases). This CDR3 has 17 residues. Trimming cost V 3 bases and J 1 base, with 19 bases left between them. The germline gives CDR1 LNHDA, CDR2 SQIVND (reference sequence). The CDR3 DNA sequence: TGTGCCAGTAGTATCCGCCCCGGGAGTTACCTATCCTACGAGCAGTACTTC. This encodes CASSIRPGSYLSYEQYF.

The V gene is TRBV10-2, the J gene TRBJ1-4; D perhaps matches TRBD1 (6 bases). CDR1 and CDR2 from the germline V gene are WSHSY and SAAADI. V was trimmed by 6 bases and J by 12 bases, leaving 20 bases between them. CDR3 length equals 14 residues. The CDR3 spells CASSHVGNEGELFF. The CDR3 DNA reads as TGCGCCAGCAGCCATGTTGGTAATGAGGGGGAACTGTTTTTT.

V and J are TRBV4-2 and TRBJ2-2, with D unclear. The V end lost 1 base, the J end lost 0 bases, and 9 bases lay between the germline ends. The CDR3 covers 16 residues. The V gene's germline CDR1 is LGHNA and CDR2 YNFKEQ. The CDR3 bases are TGTGCCAGCAGCCAAGTGAGCGATTCGAACACCGGGGAGCTGTTTTTT. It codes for CASSQVSDSNTGELFF.

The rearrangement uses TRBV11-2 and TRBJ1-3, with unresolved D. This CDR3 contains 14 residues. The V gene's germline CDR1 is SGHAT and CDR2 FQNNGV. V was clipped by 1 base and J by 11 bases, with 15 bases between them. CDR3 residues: CASSLGHGSASIYF. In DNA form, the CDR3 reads TGTGCCAGCAGCTTAGGACATGGAAGTGCTTCCATATATTTT.

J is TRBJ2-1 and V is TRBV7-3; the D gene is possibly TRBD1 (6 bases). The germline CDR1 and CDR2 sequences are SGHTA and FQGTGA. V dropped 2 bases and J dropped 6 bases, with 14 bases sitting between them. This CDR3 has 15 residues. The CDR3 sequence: CASSLETGFSNEQFF. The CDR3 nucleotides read TGTGCCAGCAGCTTAGAGACAGGATTTAGCAATGAGCAGTTCTTC.

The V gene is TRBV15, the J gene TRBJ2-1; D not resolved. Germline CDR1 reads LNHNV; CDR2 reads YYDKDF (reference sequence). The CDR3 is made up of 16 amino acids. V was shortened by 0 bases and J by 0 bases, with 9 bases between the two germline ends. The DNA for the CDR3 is TGTGCCACCAGCAGAGATAGTTACGCCTCCTACAATGAGCAGTTCTTC. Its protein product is CATSRDSYASYNEQFF. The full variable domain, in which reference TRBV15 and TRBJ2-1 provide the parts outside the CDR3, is DAMVIQNPRYQVTQFGKPVTLSCSQTLNHNVMYWYQQKSSQAPKLLFHYYDKDFNNEADTPDNFQSRRPNTSFCFLDIRSPGLGDTAMYLCATSRDSYASYNEQFFGPGTRLTVL.

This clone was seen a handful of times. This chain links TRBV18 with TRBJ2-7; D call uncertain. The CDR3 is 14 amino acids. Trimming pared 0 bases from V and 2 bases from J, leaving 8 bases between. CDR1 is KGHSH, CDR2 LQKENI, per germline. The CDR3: CASSPPSTTYEQYF. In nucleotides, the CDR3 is TGTGCCAGCTCACCACCGTCCACCACCTACGAGCAGTACTTC.

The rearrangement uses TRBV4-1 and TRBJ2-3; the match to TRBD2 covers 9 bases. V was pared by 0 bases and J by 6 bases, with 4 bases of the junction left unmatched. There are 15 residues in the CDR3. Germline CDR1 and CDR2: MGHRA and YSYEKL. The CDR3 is CASSQEGLAGDTQYF. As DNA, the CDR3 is TGCGCCAGCAGCCAAGAAGGGCTAGCGGGGGATACGCAGTATTTT.

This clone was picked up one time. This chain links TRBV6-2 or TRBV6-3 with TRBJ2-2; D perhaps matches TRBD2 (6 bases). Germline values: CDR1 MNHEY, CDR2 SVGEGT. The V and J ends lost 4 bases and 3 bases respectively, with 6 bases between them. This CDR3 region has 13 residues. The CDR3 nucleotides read TGTGCCAGCAGTTCGGGGGACACCGGGGAGCTGTTTTTT. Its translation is CASSSGDTGELFF.